The 15 T cell receptor beta chains below all came from one sample that was sequenced in a study of early T cells in non-severe SARS-CoV-2 infection. TCRdb reanalysed the 5' RACE reads using MiXCR and keeps one entry per CDR3 protein. The sample has 27,000 or so distinct CDR3 sequences, roughly 3% seen once. The sample taken for sequencing was whole blood. These receptors originate from an adult who was a healthcare worker with PCR-confirmed SARS-CoV-2 infection or an uninfected control (not recorded which).

In this sample, this clonotype turned up many times. The chain recombines TRBV12-3 or TRBV12-4 with TRBJ2-6, with D unresolved. The CDR3 covers 16 residues. Trimming took off 1 base at V and 0 bases at J, with 7 bases between the two ends. CDR3 amino acids: CASSLVTRSGANVLTF. CDR3 DNA sequence: TGTGCCAGCAGTTTAGTCACCCGCTCTGGGGCCAACGTCCTGACTTTC.

The chain is built from TRBV5-6 and TRBJ2-3; no definite D call. CDR1 and CDR2 (germline): SGHDT, YYEEEE. The germline V and J ends were trimmed by 3 bases and 2 bases, with 16 bases remaining between them. The CDR3 totals 16 residues. CDR3: CASSSGHAGNTDTQYF. CDR3 DNA sequence: TGTGCCAGCAGCTCTGGCCATGCCGGCAACACAGATACGCAGTATTTT.

This clonotype appeared a few times. V gene TRBV27 combines with J gene TRBJ2-1; D tentatively fits TRBD1 or TRBD2 (6 bases each). Deletions cut 3 bases from V and 3 bases from J, with 12 bases between. The CDR3 has 15 amino acids. Per germline, CDR1 MNHEY and CDR2 SMNVEV (reference sequence). The CDR3 DNA reads as TGTGCCAGCAGTTTCGAGGGGGGCGGCTACAATGAGCAGTTCTTC. Translating it yields CASSFEGGGYNEQFF.

There are many counts of this clonotype. The chain joins TRBV20-1 to TRBJ1-2; 10 positions match TRBD1. The germline CDR1 and CDR2 sequences are DFQATT and SNEGSKA (reference sequence). V shed 6 bases and J 7 bases; nucleotides not matched to a gene: 11. This CDR3 contains 14 residues. Written as DNA, the CDR3 is TGCAGTGCGGGGAGACAGGGGGCGGGAATTGGCTACACCTTC. Amino acid sequence: CSAGRQGAGIGYTF.

Many counts were recorded for this clonotype. The chain links TRBV20-1 to TRBJ2-4, with 12 bases identical to TRBD2. The CDR3 has 17 amino acids. The trim removed 1 base at V and 3 bases at J, leaving 7 bases unmatched. Germline values: CDR1 DFQATT, CDR2 SNEGSKA (reference sequence). The DNA for the CDR3 is TGCAGTGCTAGAGGCCTAGCGGGGGGGCCGGTCAAAAACATTCAGTACTTC. It codes for CSARGLAGGPVKNIQYF.

This clonotype has just a few counts. This may arise from a read error, as a much more abundant clone is one base away. The chain is built from TRBV24-1 and TRBJ2-5; 8 bases align to TRBD1. The CDR3 totals 16 residues. Germline CDR1 KGHDR, CDR2 SFDVKD. The CDR3 coding sequence is TGTGTCACCAGTGACCCCGCCGGGACAGGTATCGAGACCCAGTACTTC. Encoded protein: CVTSDPAGTGIETQYF.

The rearrangement joins TRBV27 to TRBJ2-7; D gene ambiguous. The ends were cut back, 5 bases at V and 8 bases at J, with 16 bases in the middle. CDR3 length equals 13 residues. The germline V gene has CDR1 MNHEY and CDR2 SMNVEV (reference sequence). DNA of the CDR3: TGTGCCAGCAGTCCTGATGGAGTCTTAAAGCAGTACGTC. Translated, it gives CASSPDGVLKQYV.

This chain uses TRBV5-1 with TRBJ2-5; TRBD1 matches at 8 bases. The CDR3 length is 16 residues. V was pared by 3 bases and J by 3 bases, with 10 bases of the junction left unmatched. Germline values: CDR1 SGHRS, CDR2 YFSETQ. The CDR3 sequence is CASSSNQGAEEETQYF. The CDR3 DNA sequence: TGCGCCAGCAGCTCAAATCAGGGGGCGGAGGAAGAGACCCAGTACTTC. The full variable domain, in which reference TRBV5-1 and TRBJ2-5 provide the parts outside the CDR3, is KAGVTQTPRYLIKTRGQQVTLSCSPISGHRSVSWYQQTPGQGLQFLFEYFSETQRNKGNFPGRFSGRQFSNSRSEMNVSTLELGDSALYLCASSSNQGAEEETQYFGPGTRLLVL.

This clonotype showed up many times. This rearrangement joins TRBV7-9 to TRBJ1-1; a possible D gene is TRBD1 (6 bases). Germline V gives CDR1 SEHNR, CDR2 FQNEAQ (reference sequence). V lost 4 bases, J lost 6 bases, and 15 bases lay in between. There are 14 residues in the CDR3. The CDR3 loop reads CASSYTGTTSEAFF. The DNA of the CDR3 is TGTGCCAGCAGCTACACAGGGACTACTTCTGAAGCTTTCTTT. Using reference TRBV7-9 and TRBJ1-1 for the parts outside the CDR3, the full variable domain is DTGVSQNPRHKITKRGQNVTFRCDPISEHNRLYWYRQTLGQGPEFLTYFQNEAQLEKSRLLSDRFSAERPKGSFSTLEIQRTEQGDSAMYLCASSYTGTTSEAFFGQGTRLTVV.

This clonotype was seen ten or more times. This CDR3 is CSVITGVAGELFF. The CDR3 DNA reads TGCAGCGTTATTACAGGGGTGGCCGGGGAGCTGTTTTTT. This rearrangement joins TRBV29-1 to TRBJ2-2; 7 bases align to TRBD1. After removal of 5 bases from V and 6 bases from J, the junction contained 6 bases not matched to a gene. Germline values: CDR1 SQVTM, CDR2 ANQGSEA. This CDR3 contains 13 residues.

The chain links TRBV5-1 to TRBJ1-1; no clear D gene. The germline gives CDR1 SGHRS, CDR2 YFSETQ. The CDR3 is made up of 18 amino acids. V lost 0 bases, J lost 1 base, and 19 bases lay in between. The CDR3 DNA is TGCGCCAGCAGCTTGGAACCCCCCCGGGCGTTGTGGAACACTGAAGCTTTCTTT. It encodes CASSLEPPRALWNTEAFF.

The rearrangement joins TRBV6-1 to TRBJ1-6, with TRBD1 as a possible D gene (5 bases). Trimming took off 0 bases at V and 9 bases at J, with 18 bases between the two ends. This CDR3 has 17 residues. Germline V lookup: CDR1 MNHNS, CDR2 SASEGT. CDR3 amino acids: CASSEARGIWGLSPLHF. The CDR3 DNA follows: TGTGCCAGCAGTGAAGCCCGCGGGATTTGGGGCCTTTCACCCCTCCACTTT.

This clonotype was picked up a small number of times. The V gene is TRBV7-9, the J gene TRBJ1-3; no clear D gene. The V gene's germline CDR1 is SEHNR and CDR2 FQNEAQ (reference sequence). V lost 3 bases, J lost 3 bases, and 9 bases lay in between. CDR3 size: 14 residues. The CDR3 sequence is CASSFVGRGNTIYF. CDR3 DNA: TGTGCCAGCAGCTTCGTGGGCCGTGGAAACACCATATATTTT. The whole variable domain, remainder taken from reference TRBV7-9 and TRBJ1-3, is DTGVSQNPRHKITKRGQNVTFRCDPISEHNRLYWYRQTLGQGPEFLTYFQNEAQLEKSRLLSDRFSAERPKGSFSTLEIQRTEQGDSAMYLCASSFVGRGNTIYFGEGSWLTVV.

This clonotype was seen ten or more times. The chain is built from TRBV6-6 and TRBJ2-7; TRBD1 matches 12 bases. J lost 0 bases, V lost 4 bases, and 7 bases had no gene match. Germline V CDR1 and CDR2: MNHNY, SVGAGI (reference sequence). The CDR3 extends over 17 amino acids. The CDR3 here is CASSSGTGGQTSYEQYV. The CDR3 nucleotides read TGTGCCAGCAGTTCCGGGACAGGGGGCCAAACCTCCTACGAGCAGTACGTC.

This clonotype has ten or more counts. The chain links TRBV4-1 to TRBJ1-5; TRBD1 agrees at 7 bases. The CDR3 runs to 15 residues. The junction had 2 bases not matched to a gene; V was cut back by 3 bases and J by 0 bases. Germline V lookup: CDR1 MGHRA, CDR2 YSYEKL. Written as DNA, the CDR3 is TGCGCCAGCAGCCAGGGACAGAATAGCAATCAGCCCCAGCATTTT. As protein: CASSQGQNSNQPQHF.